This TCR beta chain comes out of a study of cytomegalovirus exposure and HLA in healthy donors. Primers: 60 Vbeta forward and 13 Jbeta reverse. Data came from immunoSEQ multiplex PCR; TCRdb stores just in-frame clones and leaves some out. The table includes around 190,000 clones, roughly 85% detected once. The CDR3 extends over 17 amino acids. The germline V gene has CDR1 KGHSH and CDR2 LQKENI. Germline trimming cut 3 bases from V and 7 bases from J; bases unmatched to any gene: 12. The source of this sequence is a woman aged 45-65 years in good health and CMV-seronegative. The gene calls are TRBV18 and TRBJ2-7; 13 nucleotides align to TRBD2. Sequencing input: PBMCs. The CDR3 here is CASSPTAGLAGEEEQYF. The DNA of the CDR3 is TGTGCCAGCTCACCCACTGCAGGACTAGCGGGAGAGGAGGAGCAGTACTTC.